This paragraph covers one TCR beta chain sequence. The data were obtained in a study of CD8 T cells in Susac syndrome. The CDR3 covers 15 residues. Germline loops: CDR1 MNHEY, CDR2 SMNVEV (reference sequence). The junction had 14 bases not matched to a gene; V was cut back by 7 bases and J by 5 bases. Reverse transcription of about 0.45 to 1 ug RNA was carried out with random hexamers. A multiplex approach, immunoSEQ multiplex PCR, amplified TCR beta CDR3 across 54 Vbeta and 13 Jbeta. TCRdb itself ran the immunoSEQ multiplex PCR reads through MiXCR, one entry per CDR3 protein. The sample includes 77,000 or so distinct CDR3 sequences, approximately 95% of them seen just once. The study sequenced TCR beta in blood CD8+ and CD4+ T cells. In contrast to the negatively isolated CD8+ and CD4+ T cells, TEMRA cells were FACS-enriched.

The sequenced sample consisted of CD8+ T cells from PBMCs. This receptor was taken from a human donor with multiple sclerosis. This sequence joins TRBV27 and TRBJ2-7; TRBD1 matches at 7 bases. CDR3 sequence reads: CASKSPSTGFNEQYF. CDR3 DNA: TGTGCCAGCAAAAGCCCCTCGACAGGGTTCAACGAGCAGTACTTC.